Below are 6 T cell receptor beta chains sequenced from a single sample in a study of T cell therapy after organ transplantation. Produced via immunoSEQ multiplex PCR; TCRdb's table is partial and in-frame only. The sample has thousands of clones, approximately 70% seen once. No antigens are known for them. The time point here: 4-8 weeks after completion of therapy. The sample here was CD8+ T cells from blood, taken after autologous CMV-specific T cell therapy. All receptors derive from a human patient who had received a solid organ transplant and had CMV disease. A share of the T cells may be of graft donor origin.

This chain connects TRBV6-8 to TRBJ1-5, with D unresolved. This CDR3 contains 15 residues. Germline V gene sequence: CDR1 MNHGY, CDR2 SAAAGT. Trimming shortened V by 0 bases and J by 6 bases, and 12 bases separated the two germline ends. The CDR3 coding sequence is TGTGCCAGCAGTTACTCGAGAGGGTCCAGTCAGCCCCAGCATTTT. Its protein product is CASSYSRGSSQPQHF.

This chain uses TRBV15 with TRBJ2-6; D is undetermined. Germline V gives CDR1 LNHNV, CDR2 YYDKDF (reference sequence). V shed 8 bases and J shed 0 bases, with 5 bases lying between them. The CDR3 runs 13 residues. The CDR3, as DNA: TGTGCCACCCGAGGCTCTGGGGCCAACGTCCTGACTTTC. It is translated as CATRGSGANVLTF.

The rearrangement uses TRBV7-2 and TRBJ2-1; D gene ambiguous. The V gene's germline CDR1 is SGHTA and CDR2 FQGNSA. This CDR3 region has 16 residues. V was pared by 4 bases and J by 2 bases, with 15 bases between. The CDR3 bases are TGTGCCAGCAGCTCCCCCCAAGGGCGGCCCTACAATGAGCAGTTCTTC. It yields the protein CASSSPQGRPYNEQFF.

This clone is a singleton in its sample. The CDR3 coding sequence is TGCGCCAGCAGCTTGGGCAGTACTAGCACAGATACGCAGTATTTT. Amino acid sequence: CASSLGSTSTDTQYF. The genes are TRBV5-1 and TRBJ2-3; no clear D. The germline CDR1 and CDR2 sequences are SGHRS and YFSETQ. V gave up 0 bases and J gave up 0 bases, with 8 bases separating them. The CDR3 totals 15 residues.

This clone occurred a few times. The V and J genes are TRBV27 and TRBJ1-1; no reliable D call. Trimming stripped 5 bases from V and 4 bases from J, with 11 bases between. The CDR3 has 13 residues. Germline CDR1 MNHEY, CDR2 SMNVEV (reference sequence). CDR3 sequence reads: CASSPTPLTEAFF. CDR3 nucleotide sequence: TGTGCCAGCAGTCCAACACCGCTCACTGAAGCTTTCTTT.

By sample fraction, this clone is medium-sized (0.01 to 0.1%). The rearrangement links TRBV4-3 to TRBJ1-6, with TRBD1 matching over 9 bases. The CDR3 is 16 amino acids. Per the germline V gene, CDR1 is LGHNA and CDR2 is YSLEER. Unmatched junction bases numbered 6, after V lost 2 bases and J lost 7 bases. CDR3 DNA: TGCGCCAGCAGCCAATCTCCGGGACAGGGCAATTCACCCCTCCACTTT. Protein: CASSQSPGQGNSPLHF.